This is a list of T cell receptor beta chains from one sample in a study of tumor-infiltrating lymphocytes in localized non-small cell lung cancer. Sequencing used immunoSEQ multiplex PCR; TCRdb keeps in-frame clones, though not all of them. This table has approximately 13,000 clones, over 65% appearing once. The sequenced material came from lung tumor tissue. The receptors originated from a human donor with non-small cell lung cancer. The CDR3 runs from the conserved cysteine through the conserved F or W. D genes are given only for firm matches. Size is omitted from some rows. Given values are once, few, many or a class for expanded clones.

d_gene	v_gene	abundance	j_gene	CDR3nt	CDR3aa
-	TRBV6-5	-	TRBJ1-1	TGTGCCAGCAGCAACGACCACCTCATGAACACTGAAGCTTTCTTT	CASSNDHLMNTEAFF
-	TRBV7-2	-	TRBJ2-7	TGTGCCAGCAGCGCCCCCGGCTACGAGCAGTACTTC	CASSAPGYEQYF
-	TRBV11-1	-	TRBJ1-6	TGTGCCAGCAGCCCCCCCGAGGCCCCAGCCCTCCACTTT	CASSPPEAPALHF
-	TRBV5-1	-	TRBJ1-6	TGCGCCAGCAGCTCTGAGGGTTCACCCCTCCACTTT	CASSSEGSPLHF
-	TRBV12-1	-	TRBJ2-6	TGTGCCAGCGTTGACAGGGGGCAGTCTGGGGCCAACGTCCTGACTTTC	CASVDRGQSGANVLTF
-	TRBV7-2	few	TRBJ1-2	TGTGCCAGCAGCTTTCGTGAATATGGCTACACCTTC	CASSFREYGYTF
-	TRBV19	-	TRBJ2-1	TGTGCCAGTAGTGCCGGACAGGGGGCAGCGGGAGGGCCGGGCAATGAGCAGTTCTTC	CASSAGQGAAGGPGNEQFF
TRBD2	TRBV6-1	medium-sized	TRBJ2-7	TGTGCCAGCAGGGGACTAGCGGGAGTCTACGAGCAGTACTTC	CASRGLAGVYEQYF
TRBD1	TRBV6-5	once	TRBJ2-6	TGTGCCAGCGGCCGACAGGGAGCTGGGGCCAACGTCCTGACTTTC	CASGRQGAGANVLTF
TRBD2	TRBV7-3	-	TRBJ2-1	TGTGCCAGCAGCTCTAGCGGGGGGGCGTCTGTTGTGCAGTTCTTC	CASSSSGGASVVQFF
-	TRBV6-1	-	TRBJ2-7	TGTGCCAGCAGTGAAATAGGGCCCGAGCAGTACTTC	CASSEIGPEQYF
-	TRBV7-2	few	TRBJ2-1	TGTGCCAGCAGACGGGAGTTGGGGGAGAATGAGCAGTTCTTC	CASRRELGENEQFF
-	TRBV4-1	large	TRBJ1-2	TGCGCCAGCAGCCCAGGGGAGGAATATGGCTACACCTTC	CASSPGEEYGYTF
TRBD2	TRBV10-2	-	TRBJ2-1	TGCGCCAGCAGTGAGAGCGGGGGGGCCGGTGAGCAGTTCTTC	CASSESGGAGEQFF
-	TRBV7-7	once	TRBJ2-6	TGTGCCAGCAGCTTAGGGCGGTCTGGGGCCAACGTCCTGACTTTC	CASSLGRSGANVLTF
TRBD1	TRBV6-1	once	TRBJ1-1	TGTGCCAGCAGTTCGGACAGGGGATACACTGAAGCTTTCTTT	CASSSDRGYTEAFF
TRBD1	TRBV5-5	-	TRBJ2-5	TGTGCCAGCAGCTTAGGGACAGGGAAGGAGACCCAGTACTTC	CASSLGTGKETQYF
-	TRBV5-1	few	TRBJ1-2	TGCGCCAGCAGCTTGGACAGCCCTAACTATGGCTACACCTTC	CASSLDSPNYGYTF
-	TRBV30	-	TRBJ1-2	TGTGCCTGGAGTAAAGGGGAGCCATCTATCTATGGCTACACCTTC	CAWSKGEPSIYGYTF
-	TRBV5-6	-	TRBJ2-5	TGTGCCAGCTTCGGGCGCTCGGGAGCGTACCAAGAGACCCAGTACTTC	CASFGRSGAYQETQYF
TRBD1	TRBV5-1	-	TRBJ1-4	TGCGCCAGCAGCCCGGGACAGCTTAATGAAAAACTGTTTTTT	CASSPGQLNEKLFF
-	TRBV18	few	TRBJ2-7	TGTGCCAGCTCACCAAACCAGGTGGCCTACGAGCAGTACTTC	CASSPNQVAYEQYF
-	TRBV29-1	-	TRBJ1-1	TGCAGCGTTGTCGGGGGGCTTGAAGCTTTCTTT	CSVVGGLEAFF
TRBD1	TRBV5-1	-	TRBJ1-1	TGCGCCAGCAGCTTGGAACAGGGGATCGCTGAAGCTTTCTTT	CASSLEQGIAEAFF
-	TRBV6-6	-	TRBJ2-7	TGTGCCAGCAGCCGGTGGGACGAGCAGTACTTC	CASSRWDEQYF